These 2 T cell receptor beta chains originate from one sample sequenced in a study of blood T cells in healthy people across ages. A second PCR of 7 to 11 cycles used a sample-barcoded 5' primer and a J-beta primer mix. TCRdb used MiXCR to reprocess the 5' RACE reads, holding one entry per CDR3 protein. The sample includes 800,000 to 900,000 distinct CDR3 sequences, around 62% seen only once; the top ten take 25% to 35%. Sequencing used blood. The receptors were gathered from a man between 25 and 39 years old in good health.

This chain uses TRBV27 with TRBJ2-5; TRBD2 aligns across 7 bases. This CDR3 is built from 15 residues. Germline V lookup: CDR1 MNHEY, CDR2 SMNVEV (reference sequence). With V trimmed by 4 bases and J by 5 bases, 10 bases remained unmatched. The CDR3 loop reads CASSSLGGSWETQYF. For the CDR3, the DNA is TGTGCCAGCAGTTCACTGGGCGGGAGCTGGGAGACCCAGTACTTC.

This clonotype came up once. The chain recombines TRBV20-1 with TRBJ2-1; D remains unclear. This CDR3 is built from 14 residues. Germline lookup yields CDR1 DFQATT and CDR2 SNEGSKA (reference sequence). V was trimmed by 2 bases and J by 8 bases, leaving 16 bases between them. CDR3 protein: CSARRSEKWDEQFF. The CDR3 region has the DNA TGCAGTGCTAGAAGGTCAGAGAAGTGGGATGAGCAGTTCTTC.